This is a list of T cell receptor beta chains from one sample in a study of blood T cell repertoires in COVID-19. The method was immunoSEQ multiplex PCR; TCRdb's version includes in-frame clones alone and lacks a portion of them. Of about 170,000 clones detected, 80% to 85% appear once; the ten largest clones hold less than 3%. Sequencing was performed on peripheral blood. The receptor source for this set is a human donor with acute or convalescent COVID-19. The donor label of this sample is uncertain. The CDR3 runs from the conserved cysteine through the conserved F or W. The D gene is left open where the match is weak. The size of a clone is reported for some rows only, either as once, few or many, or as a class for expanded clones.

clone_size | j_call | v_call | d_call | cdr3_length | cdr3_nt | cdr3_aa
. | TRBJ2-1 | TRBV5-8 | TRBD2 | 17 | TGTGCCAGCAGCTTGGAGCAGAGACTAGCGGCCTACAATGAGCAGTTCTTC | CASSLEQRLAAYNEQFF
. | TRBJ1-1 | TRBV5-1 | TRBD1 | 16 | TGCGCCAGCAGCACTCGGACAGGGGCCATGAACACTGAAGCTTTCTTT | CASSTRTGAMNTEAFF
. | TRBJ1-4 | TRBV3-1/TRBV3-2 | . | 14 | TGTGCCAGCAGCCATCTCGCAACTAATGAAAAACTGTTTTTT | CASSHLATNEKLFF
. | TRBJ1-6 | TRBV25-1 | TRBD1 | 17 | TGTGCCAGCAGTGAATATAGAAGATCAGGGGGCAATTCACCCCTCCACTTT | CASSEYRRSGGNSPLHF
once | TRBJ2-7 | TRBV25-1 | TRBD2 | 14 | TGTGCCAGCAGTGATACGGGGGGGCCCTACGAGCAGTACTTC | CASSDTGGPYEQYF
. | TRBJ1-2 | TRBV12-5 | . | 15 | TGTGCTAGTGGTTTGGGAGGGTGGACGGGGTATGGCTACACCTTC | CASGLGGWTGYGYTF
. | TRBJ2-5 | TRBV5-1 | TRBD1 | 14 | TGCGCCAGCACCGGGACAGGGTACCAAGAGACCCAGTACTTC | CASTGTGYQETQYF
. | TRBJ1-1 | TRBV9 | TRBD1 | 18 | TGTGCCAGTGGGGGCGGAGAAGGGACAGCCCGCTCGAATACTGAAGCTTTCTTT | CASGGGEGTARSNTEAFF
. | TRBJ2-3 | TRBV20-1 | TRBD2 | 17 | TGCAGTGCTAGTAGGACTAGCGGGCTCGGGACCACAGATACGCAGTATTTT | CSASRTSGLGTTDTQYF
. | TRBJ2-7 | TRBV2 | . | 14 | TGTGCCAGCAGGGTCCAGGTGGCAGTTTACGAGCAGTACTTC | CASRVQVAVYEQYF
. | TRBJ2-1 | TRBV3-1/TRBV3-2 | . | 12 | TGTGCCAGCAGCCGCCGGGACATTGAGCAGTTCTTC | CASSRRDIEQFF
few | TRBJ1-1 | TRBV14 | . | 16 | TGTGCCAGCAGCCTCGCCGGAGGAGGAGTGAACACTGAAGCTTTCTTT | CASSLAGGGVNTEAFF
. | TRBJ2-1 | TRBV10-3 | TRBD2 | 16 | TGTGCCATCAGTGAGGGGTTAGCGGGAGGGCCCGGCAGACAGTTCTTC | CAISEGLAGGPGRQFF
. | TRBJ2-7 | TRBV18 | TRBD1 | 15 | TGTGCCAGCTCACCCGACAGGGCTATAATCTACGAGCAGTACTTC | CASSPDRAIIYEQYF
. | TRBJ2-7 | TRBV7-9 | . | 14 | TGTGCCAGCAGCTTAGCGGCAGGGATGGGCGAGCAGTACTTC | CASSLAAGMGEQYF
few | TRBJ2-4 | TRBV18 | TRBD1 | 15 | TGTGCCAGCTCACCAGCGGACAGGGCCCAAAACATTCAGTACTTC | CASSPADRAQNIQYF
. | TRBJ1-6 | TRBV5-1 | TRBD1 | 14 | TGCGCCAGCGCGACAGGGGAGCTGAATTCACCCCTCCACTTT | CASATGELNSPLHF
. | TRBJ1-5 | TRBV4-2 | . | 15 | TGTGCCAGCAGCCAGACTGACAGGAGCAATCAGCCCCAGCATTTT | CASSQTDRSNQPQHF
. | TRBJ2-3 | TRBV5-4 | TRBD2 | 16 | TGTGCCAGCAGCTTTTTGAGCGGGACTAACACAGATACGCAGTATTTT | CASSFLSGTNTDTQYF
. | TRBJ2-1 | TRBV11-2 | . | 16 | TGTGCCAGCAGCTCCAATACTAGGTGGAGCTACAATGAGCAGTTCTTC | CASSSNTRWSYNEQFF
. | TRBJ1-2 | TRBV6-1 | TRBD1 | 16 | TGTGCCAGCAGTGAAGCAACAGGGGTGGGGCGGGGAGGCTACACCTTC | CASSEATGVGRGGYTF
. | TRBJ2-1 | TRBV19 | TRBD1 | 17 | TGTGCCAGTAGTATAGAGAGGGGGACAGGGAACTACAATGAGCAGTTCTTC | CASSIERGTGNYNEQFF
. | TRBJ2-1 | TRBV5-1 | TRBD1 | 15 | TGCGCCAGCAAAGGGGGGACAGGGGGCTACAATGAGCAGTTCTTC | CASKGGTGGYNEQFF
. | TRBJ2-2 | TRBV3-1/TRBV3-2 | TRBD2 | 16 | TGTGCCAGCAGCCTTCGACTAGCGGGTGACACCGGGGAGCTGTTTTTT | CASSLRLAGDTGELFF
. | TRBJ2-2 | TRBV19 | TRBD2 | 20 | TGTGCCAGTAGTACGGGACTGAGCGGGAGGGCCAAAACCTACGGCGGGGAGCTGTTTTTT | CASSTGLSGRAKTYGGELFF
. | TRBJ2-7 | TRBV5-1 | TRBD1 | 14 | TGCGCCAGCAGCTTGGGGGACAGGAGCTACGAGCAGTACTTC | CASSLGDRSYEQYF